The 18 T cell receptor beta chains below were found in one sample sequenced in a study of blood T cells in healthy people across ages. It was with a sample-barcoded 5' primer and a J-beta primer mix that a second PCR of roughly 7 to 12 cycles was run. TCRdb fed the 5' RACE reads into MiXCR, producing one record per CDR3 protein. The sample yields over 450,000 distinct CDR3 sequences, nearly 25% seen once. The sample was also reused in another study, on T cells of mothers and their children.

The sequenced material came from blood. Every receptor here comes from a boy aged 5 to 17 in good health.

V usage is TRBV7-2 and J usage is TRBJ2-1, with D possibly called TRBD1 or TRBD2 (5 bases each). Germline loops: CDR1 SGHTA, CDR2 FQGNSA. The CDR3 runs to 15 residues. V lost 3 bases and J 7 bases, leaving 16 bases between the germline ends. CDR3 amino acids: CASSFEGTSGNEQFF. Written as DNA, the CDR3 is TGTGCCAGCAGCTTTGAAGGGACCAGCGGAAATGAGCAGTTCTTC.

The J gene is TRBJ2-1, the V gene TRBV6-5; the D gene is possibly TRBD2 (5 bases). This CDR3 is 15 amino acids long. Trimming removed 6 bases at V and 2 bases at J, with 14 bases between. Germline CDR1 reads MNHEY; CDR2 reads SVGAGI. CDR3 sequence: CASSPRGGPYNEQFF. In DNA, the CDR3 is TGTGCCAGCAGCCCCCGGGGTGGGCCCTACAATGAGCAGTTCTTC.

This clonotype was found a few times. This chain connects TRBV20-1 to TRBJ2-3; D not certain. This CDR3 contains 14 residues. The V end was cut by 2 bases, the J end by 0 bases, with 9 bases between. In germline, CDR1 is DFQATT, CDR2 SNEGSKA (reference sequence). CDR3 DNA sequence: TGCAGTGCTAGATTCAGGAGTAGCACAGATACGCAGTATTTT. It codes for CSARFRSSTDTQYF.

This clonotype was seen a few times. This rearrangement joins TRBV4-1 to TRBJ1-5; D remains unclear. V lost 1 base to trimming and J lost 5 bases, with 9 bases between them. CDR3 length equals 14 residues. The germline V gene encodes CDR1 MGHRA and CDR2 YSYEKL. CDR3 region: CASSQARWDQPQHF. CDR3 nucleotide sequence: TGCGCCAGCAGCCAAGCACGGTGGGATCAGCCCCAGCATTTT.

This clonotype was seen only a few times. The chain joins TRBV3-1 to TRBJ2-1; TRBD2 matches at 11 bases. Germline V gives CDR1 LGHDT, CDR2 YNNKEL (reference sequence). The V segment lost 2 bases and the J segment 3 bases; nucleotides outside the gene matches: 6. The CDR3 runs to 17 residues. The CDR3 bases are TGTGCCAGCAGCCAACTTCGACTAGCGGGGCGCTACAATGAGCAGTTCTTC. Protein sequence: CASSQLRLAGRYNEQFF.

In its sample, this clonotype was seen a few times. One end of the junction does not line up with germline, which may come from a read error. This chain links TRBV29-1 with TRBJ2-7; 7 bases are a match to TRBD1. CDR1 and CDR2 from the germline V gene are SQVTM and ANQGSEA. The CDR3 is 15 amino acids. CDR3 sequence reads: CSVEGTVDRSYEQYF. As DNA, the CDR3 is TGCAGCGTGGAAGGGACAGTCGACCGCTCCTACGAGCAGTACTTC.

This clonotype has a count of ten or more. The V gene is TRBV4-3, the J gene TRBJ2-1; 9 positions agree with TRBD2. The length of the CDR3 is 15 residues. V shed 4 bases, J shed 5 bases, and the junction held 6 bases outside the gene matches. Germline-derived CDR1 and CDR2 are LGHNA and YSLEER. In DNA form, the CDR3 reads TGCGCCAGCAGCCTCAAGCGGGGGGAGAACAATGAGCAGTTCTTC. As protein: CASSLKRGENNEQFF.

This clonotype was seen only a few times. This chain links TRBV29-1 with TRBJ1-3; D ambiguous. CDR1 and CDR2 (germline): SQVTM, ANQGSEA. With 6 bases removed from V and 0 bases from J, the gap between germline ends came to 6 bases. CDR3 size: 12 residues. This CDR3 reads CSVRFSGNTIYF. The CDR3 bases are TGCAGCGTCCGATTCTCTGGAAACACCATATATTTT.

The sample holds a few counts of this clonotype. The chain carries TRBV7-6 and TRBJ2-1; TRBD2 matches 12 bases. The CDR3 runs 17 residues. The V segment lost 5 bases and the J segment 6 bases; nucleotides outside the gene matches: 11. From germline, CDR1 is SGHVS and CDR2 FNYEAQ. For the CDR3, the DNA is TGTGCCAGCAGCCCCCGACTAGCGGGAGCGCCAGGCAATGAGCAGTTCTTC. Its translation is CASSPRLAGAPGNEQFF.

This clonotype has ten or more counts. V and J are TRBV29-1 and TRBJ2-1; 8 bases match TRBD1. Germline lookup yields CDR1 SQVTM and CDR2 ANQGSEA. The V segment lost 1 base and the J segment 3 bases; nucleotides outside the gene matches: 8. The CDR3 extends over 16 amino acids. CDR3 coding DNA: TGCAGCGTTGAAGGGCTCAGGACAGGGAGCTACAATGAGCAGTTCTTC. Protein sequence: CSVEGLRTGSYNEQFF.

V usage is TRBV6-2 or TRBV6-3 and J usage is TRBJ1-2; the D is unclear. V lost 7 bases and J lost 0, with 9 bases in between. There are 13 residues in the CDR3. CDR1 and CDR2 (germline): MNHEY, SVGEGT. The CDR3 DNA is TGTGCCAGCAACCCGAGGCCTAACTATGGCTACACCTTC. Its protein is CASNPRPNYGYTF.

The chain couples TRBV28 to TRBJ2-1; tentative D call: TRBD2 (5 bases). Trimming shortened V by 7 bases and J by 9 bases, and 13 bases separated the two germline ends. The CDR3 is 12 amino acids. CDR1 is MDHEN and CDR2 is SYDVKM in the germline V gene. This chain's CDR3 is CASTDLAPEQFF. The CDR3 DNA is TGTGCCAGCACCGATCTAGCTCCTGAGCAGTTCTTC.

The J gene is TRBJ2-6, the V gene TRBV2, with D tentatively TRBD1 (5 bases). V lost 2 bases and J lost 4, with 9 bases in between. The germline V gene has CDR1 SNHLY and CDR2 FYNNEI. The length of the CDR3 is 15 residues. CDR3 sequence: CASSESRVGANVLTF. For the CDR3, the DNA is TGTGCCAGCAGTGAAAGCAGGGTAGGGGCCAACGTCCTGACTTTC.

The chain has TRBV20-1 and TRBJ2-5, with D perhaps assigned TRBD1 or TRBD2 (6 bases each). CDR1 and CDR2 (germline): DFQATT, SNEGSKA (reference sequence). The CDR3 is 16 amino acids. The germline V and J ends were trimmed by 5 bases and 3 bases, with 22 bases remaining between them. The CDR3 region has the DNA TGCAGTGCTCAGCCGGAGGGAACAACAGGGAAAGAGACCCAGTACTTC. Its translation is CSAQPEGTTGKETQYF.

This clonotype was found a few times. V is TRBV3-1 and J is TRBJ1-2; the D is unclear. Germline V lookup: CDR1 LGHDT, CDR2 YNNKEL (reference sequence). V was trimmed by 4 bases and J by 8 bases, leaving 20 bases between them. The CDR3 is made up of 15 amino acids. Here the CDR3 reads CASSRSRDRGRGYTF. DNA for the CDR3: TGTGCCAGCAGCCGTTCCCGAGATCGAGGTCGCGGCTACACCTTC.

Here the CDR3 DNA reads TGTGCCAGCAGTTCCTCTGGAGGGCGGAGGGCTGAAGCTTTCTTT. Translating it yields CASSSSGGRRAEAFF. The J gene is TRBJ1-1, the V gene TRBV28; no reliable D call. Trimming took off 4 bases at V and 6 bases at J, with 18 bases between the two ends. Germline CDR1 reads MDHEN; CDR2 reads SYDVKM. This CDR3 has 15 amino acids.

This rearrangement joins TRBV28 to TRBJ2-5, with no clear D. The V end lost 3 bases, the J end lost 2 bases, and 7 bases lay between the germline ends. The germline V gene has CDR1 MDHEN and CDR2 SYDVKM. The CDR3 contains 13 residues. The CDR3 here is CASSFLLQETQYF. The CDR3 coding sequence is TGTGCCAGCAGTTTCTTGTTGCAAGAGACCCAGTACTTC.

The chain uses TRBV21-1 and TRBJ2-5; no check of the table's D call, TRBD2, against the DNA was made. TRBV21-1 is termed a pseudogene. CDR3 length: 15 amino acids. The CDR3 nucleotides read TGTGCCAGCAATAGGGGGGAGGGCCGTCAAGAGACCCAGTACTTC. Amino acid sequence: CASNRGEGRQETQYF.